This entry features one TCR beta chain sequence. Which antigen it targets is not known. Per-base quality was not reported, and no clone a single base away is much larger than it. The data belong to a study of identical twins (dated by TCRdb to the mid-2010s). Regarding the complete study: To test whether fetal clonotypes persist, this study deep-sequenced TCR alpha and beta repertoires from monozygotic twins, from unrelated adults of various ages, and from cord blood. To rule out contamination, replicate twin experiments were performed at different times with different library preparation protocols. General conclusions and limits of the study: Compared with coincidental sharing between unrelated individuals, an excess of low generation-probability sequences was observed among out-of-frame TCR alpha sequences shared between twins. Zero-insertion analyses could be partly confounded by invariant T cells such as MAIT and iNKT, though diverse VJ usage argued against such confounding for most clonotypes. Because the same donors could not be followed over many years, the conclusions depended on cross-sectional statistical analysis. Fewer insertions were carried by abundant cord blood beta clonotypes, a similar but weaker trend appeared in young adult naive repertoires, and no such trend appeared in memory repertoires. A weaker excess of twin sharing was found in beta out-of-frame sequences because the signal-to-noise ratio was lowered by fewer shared sequences. In monozygotic twins, recombination models systematically underestimated out-of-frame TCR alpha sharing, but the models matched the sharing seen between unrelated individuals.

Receptor libraries were prepared by 5' RACE. The instrument was an Illumina HiSeq 2000. Template switching introduced a universal primer binding site; the final cDNA contained a unique molecular identifier, enabling accurate counting of TCR cDNA molecules. Specific primers in the conserved constant-segment region were used to synthesize first-strand cDNA for the TCR alpha and beta chains. To control for contamination, each cDNA library was double barcoded with a SMART-Mk sample barcode plus Illumina barcodes. Two successive PCR steps introduced TruSeq adapter sequences along with Illumina sample barcodes. The Illumina HiSeq platform was used with custom primers to sequence TCR alpha and beta cDNA libraries. Under the source paper's analysis protocol: Unique molecular identifiers were extracted from raw reads with MiGEC, and CDR3 positions were determined with MiXCR. Recombination models were inferred per individual with the repgenHMM and IGoR tools using an EM algorithm. The analysis of shared clonotypes was done with the tcR package in R, with sharing normalized by the product of cloneset sizes. To study raw recombination without the effects of thymic and clonal selection, out-of-frame nonproductive sequences were analyzed. The public sequencing data were trimmed at Q25 with fastp and processed into clonotypes with MiXCR by TCRdb, which kept only in-frame beta chains. All rows with the same CDR3 protein become a single entry with the most common DNA and genes. The V and J calls come from TCRdb's annotation, not from the publication. The sample table contains hundreds of thousands of distinct CDR3 sequences; only one count was recorded for around 21% of them. The ten top clones hold 4.3% of the sample.

Every donor in the study was a healthy Caucasian. Three pairs of female monozygotic twins, all aged about 18 to 29 years, were included in the twin cohort. Peripheral blood mononuclear cells were the source from which RNA for the TCR libraries was isolated. Including cysteine and phenylalanine, the CDR3 has 14 amino acids. Kept here is only the CDR3 DNA, which spans 42 bases and is read in frame from base 1. For CDR1 and CDR2, the germline V gene lists SGHRS and YFSETQ. V is cut by 4 bases and J by 2 bases, and the space between the germline ends is 11 bases. The same specimen was also included in a second study, on T cells expressing NK-cell markers. That second publication adds: Three sorted T-cell subsets (CD3+CD56+NKG2C+, CD3+CD56+NKG2C- and CD3+CD56-NKG2C+) from seven to nine donors had their TCR beta-chain repertoires profiled. Among the eight sequenced donors, only one was HCMV-seronegative, while the other seven were HCMV-seropositive. In several experiments an anti-gammadeltaTCR antibody was added to restrict sorting to alphabetaTCR-expressing T cells. In roughly six donors, the dominant CD3+CD56+NKG2C+ clonotypes ranked among the top 10 CD8+ clonotypes, making up about 1.0-7.5% of CD8+ T cells. Those dominant clonotypes were again the most abundant among CD3+CD56-NKG2C+ cells in a handful of donors, at about 28.3-65%. It remained unclear whether the expanded NKG2C-expressing T cell clones were specific for HCMV antigens. The eight sequenced donors were randomly selected healthy volunteers, three men and five women. HCMV serostatus was determined by detecting HCMV-specific IgG in serum with a commercial ELISA kit. For roughly six donors, bulk peripheral blood T-cell repertoires were also sequenced from unsorted PBMC. MIGEC was used to demultiplex reads and group reads by UMI, and MiTCR was used to assemble and quantify clonotypes. Only TCR cDNA sequences supported by at least two reads were kept to exclude erroneous sequences. Downstream repertoire analysis used the tcR package, and clonotypes were matched across fractions by CDR3 nucleotide sequence plus V segment. Antigen specificity was annotated against VDJdb with VDJmatch, allowing one amino acid substitution in CDR3.

The TCR originated in a woman aged 18 to 35 in good health. The sequencing sample was made of PBMCs. The chain uses TRBV5-1 and TRBJ2-3, with the D segment identity uncertain. The CDR3 reads CASSPTPPTDTQYF. The DNA reads TGCGCCAGCAGCCCCACCCCGCCCACAGATACGCAGTATTTT. Here the CDR3 is joined to the reference TRBV5-1 and TRBJ2-3 genes, and the full variable domain is: KAGVTQTPRYLIKTRGQQVTLSCSPISGHRSVSWYQQTPGQGLQFLFEYFSETQRNKGNFPGRFSGRQFSNSRSEMNVSTLELGDSALYLCASSPTPPTDTQYFGPGTRLTVL.